This TCR beta chain was profiled in a study of cytomegalovirus exposure and HLA in healthy donors. Findings and caveats of the study: Cytomegalovirus-associated status was assigned to 150 or so TCR beta chains. Per a prior analysis, the majority of TCR beta V segments were productive roughly 90% or roughly 30% of the time.

Comments on this clone: Antigen specificity is unknown.

This PCR relied on a set of 60 Vbeta primers and 13 Jbeta primers. The protocol was immunoSEQ multiplex PCR, while the TCRdb copy is restricted to in-frame clones and leaves out a portion. The table shows 90,000 to 95,000 clones, with roughly four fifths occurring only once. What was sequenced was PBMCs. This clonotype was obtained from a young man in good health and CMV-seronegative.

CDR3 bases: TGTGCCAGCAGCTCGACAAACCGGGATGTTACCTACACCTTC. This translates into CASSSTNRDVTYTF. The chain employs TRBV5-4 and TRBJ1-2; D is ambiguous. Trimming took 3 bases from V and 10 from J, leaving 19 bases between them. CDR3 length equals 14 residues. Per the germline V gene, CDR1 is SGHNT and CDR2 is YYREEE (reference sequence).